This TCR beta chain emerged from a study of control samples from healthy donors and cancer patients. Only in-frame clones appear in the TCRdb table, and some are missing; sequencing was by immunoSEQ multiplex PCR. The sample includes tens of thousands of clones, about nine tenths seen only once; the top ten take 6.5% to 7.5%. A single count supports this clone. Germline V lookup: CDR1 SEHNR, CDR2 FQNEAQ (reference sequence). The CDR3 is 13 amino acids. V was clipped by 10 bases and J by 8 bases; unmatched bases: 10. This receptor was identified in a man aged 50 or older in good health. This chain joins TRBV7-9 and TRBJ1-4; 7 positions match TRBD1. The material sequenced was blood. CDR3 loop: CAIKGGLEEKLFF. The CDR3 nucleotides read TGTGCCATCAAAGGGGGCTTGGAAGAAAAACTGTTTTTT. Filled out from reference TRBV7-9 and TRBJ1-4, the complete variable domain reads DTGVSQNPRHKITKRGQNVTFRCDPISEHNRLYWYRQTLGQGPEFLTYFQNEAQLEKSRLLSDRFSAERPKGSFSTLEIQRTEQGDSAMYLCAIKGGLEEKLFFGSGTQLSVL.